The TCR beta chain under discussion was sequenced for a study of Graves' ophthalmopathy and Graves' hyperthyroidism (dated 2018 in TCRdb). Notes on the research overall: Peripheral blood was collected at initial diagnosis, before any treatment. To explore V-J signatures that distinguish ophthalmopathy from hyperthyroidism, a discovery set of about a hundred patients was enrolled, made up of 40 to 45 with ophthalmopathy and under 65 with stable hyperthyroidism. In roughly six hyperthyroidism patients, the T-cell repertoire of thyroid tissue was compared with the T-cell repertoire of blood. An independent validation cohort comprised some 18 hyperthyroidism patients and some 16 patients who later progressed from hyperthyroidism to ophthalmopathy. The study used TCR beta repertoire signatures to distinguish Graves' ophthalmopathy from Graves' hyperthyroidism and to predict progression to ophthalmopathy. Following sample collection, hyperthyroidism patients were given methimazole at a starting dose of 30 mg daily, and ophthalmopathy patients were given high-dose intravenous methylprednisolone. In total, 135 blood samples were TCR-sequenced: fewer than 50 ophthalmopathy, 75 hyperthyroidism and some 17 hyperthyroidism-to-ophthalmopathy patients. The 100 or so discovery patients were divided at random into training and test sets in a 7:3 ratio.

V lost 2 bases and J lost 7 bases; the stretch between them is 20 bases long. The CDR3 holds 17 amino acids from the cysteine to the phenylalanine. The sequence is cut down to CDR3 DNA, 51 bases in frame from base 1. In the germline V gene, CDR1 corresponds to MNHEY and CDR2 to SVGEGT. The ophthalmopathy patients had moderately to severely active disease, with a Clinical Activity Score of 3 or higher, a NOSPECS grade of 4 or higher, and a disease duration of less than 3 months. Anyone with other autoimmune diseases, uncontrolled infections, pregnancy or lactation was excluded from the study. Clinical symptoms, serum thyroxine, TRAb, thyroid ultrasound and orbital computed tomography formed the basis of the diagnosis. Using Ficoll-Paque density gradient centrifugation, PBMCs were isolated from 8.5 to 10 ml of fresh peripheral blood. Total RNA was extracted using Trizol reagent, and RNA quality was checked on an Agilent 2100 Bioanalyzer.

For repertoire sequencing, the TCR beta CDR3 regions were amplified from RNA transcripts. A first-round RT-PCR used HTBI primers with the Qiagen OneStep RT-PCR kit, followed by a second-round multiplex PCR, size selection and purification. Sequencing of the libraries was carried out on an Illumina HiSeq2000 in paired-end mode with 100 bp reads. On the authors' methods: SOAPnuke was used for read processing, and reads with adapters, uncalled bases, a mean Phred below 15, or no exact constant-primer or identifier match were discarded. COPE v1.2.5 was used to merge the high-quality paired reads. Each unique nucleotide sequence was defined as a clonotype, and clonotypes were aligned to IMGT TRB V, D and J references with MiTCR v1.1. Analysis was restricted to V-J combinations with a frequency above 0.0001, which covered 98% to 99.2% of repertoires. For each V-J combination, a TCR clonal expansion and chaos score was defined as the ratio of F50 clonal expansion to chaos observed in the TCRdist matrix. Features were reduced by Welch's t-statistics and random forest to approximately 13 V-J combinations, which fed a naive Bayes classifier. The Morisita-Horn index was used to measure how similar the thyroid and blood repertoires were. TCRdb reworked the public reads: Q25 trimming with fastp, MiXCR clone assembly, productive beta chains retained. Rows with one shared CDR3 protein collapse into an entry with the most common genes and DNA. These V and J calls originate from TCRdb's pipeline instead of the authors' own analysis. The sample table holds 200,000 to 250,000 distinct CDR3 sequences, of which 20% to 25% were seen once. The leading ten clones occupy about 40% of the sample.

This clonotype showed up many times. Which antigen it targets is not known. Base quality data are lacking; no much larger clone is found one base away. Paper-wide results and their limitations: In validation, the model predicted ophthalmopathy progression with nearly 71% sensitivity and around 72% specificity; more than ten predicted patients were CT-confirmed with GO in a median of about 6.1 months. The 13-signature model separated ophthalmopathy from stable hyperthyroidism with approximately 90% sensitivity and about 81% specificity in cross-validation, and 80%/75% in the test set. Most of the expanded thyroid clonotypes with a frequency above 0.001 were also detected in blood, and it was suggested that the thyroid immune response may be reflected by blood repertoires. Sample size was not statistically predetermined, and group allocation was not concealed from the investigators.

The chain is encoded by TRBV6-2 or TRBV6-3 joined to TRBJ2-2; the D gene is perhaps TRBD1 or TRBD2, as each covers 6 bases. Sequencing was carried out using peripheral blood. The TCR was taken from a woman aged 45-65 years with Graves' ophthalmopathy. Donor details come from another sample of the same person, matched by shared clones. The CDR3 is CASSYPFGGGTDGELFF. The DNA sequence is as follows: TGTGCCAGCAGTTACCCCTTCGGGGGCGGGACGGACGGGGAGCTGTTTTTT.